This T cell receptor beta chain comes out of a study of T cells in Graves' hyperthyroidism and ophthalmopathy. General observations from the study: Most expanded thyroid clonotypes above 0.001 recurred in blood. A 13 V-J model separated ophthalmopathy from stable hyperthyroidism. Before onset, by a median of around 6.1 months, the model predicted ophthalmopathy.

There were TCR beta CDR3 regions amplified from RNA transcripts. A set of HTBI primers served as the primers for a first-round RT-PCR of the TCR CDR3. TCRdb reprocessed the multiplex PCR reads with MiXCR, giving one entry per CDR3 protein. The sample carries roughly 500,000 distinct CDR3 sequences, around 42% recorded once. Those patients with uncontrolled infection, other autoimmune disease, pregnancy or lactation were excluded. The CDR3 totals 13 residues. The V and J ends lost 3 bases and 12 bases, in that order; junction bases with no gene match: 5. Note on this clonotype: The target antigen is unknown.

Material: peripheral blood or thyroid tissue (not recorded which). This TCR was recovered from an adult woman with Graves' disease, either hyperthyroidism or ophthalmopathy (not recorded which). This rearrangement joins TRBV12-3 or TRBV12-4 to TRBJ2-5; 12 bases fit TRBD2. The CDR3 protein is CASSFGTSGGKYF. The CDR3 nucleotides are TGTGCCAGCAGTTTCGGCACTAGCGGGGGGAAGTACTTC.